This T cell receptor (beta chain) was obtained from a study of neurological immune-mediated disorders. V shed 3 bases, J shed 5 bases, and the junction held 8 bases outside the gene matches. The CDR3 runs 15 residues. TCRdb redid the calling of the 5' RACE reads with MiXCR, one entry per CDR3 protein. Of about 77,000 distinct CDR3 sequences listed, roughly 10% are singletons. This clonotype was observed many times. The sequencing sample was made of PBMCs. The chain recombines TRBV12-3 or TRBV12-4 with TRBJ2-5; 8 bases align to TRBD2. The TCR sequence derives from a man over 45 in good health. As DNA, the CDR3 is TGTGCCAGCAGTTTTTCGGGGGGGCCTTCGGAGACCCAGTACTTC. Amino acids: CASSFSGGPSETQYF.